The 32 T cell receptor beta chains below all came from one sample that was sequenced in a study of cytomegalovirus exposure and HLA in healthy donors. Use of 60 Vbeta and 13 Jbeta primers characterized the PCR. Only in-frame clones appear in the TCRdb table, and some are missing; sequencing was by immunoSEQ multiplex PCR. Here the sample spans around 160,000 clones, around four fifths being singletons. The specimen sequenced was PBMCs. The source is a woman in her late teens or twenties in good health and CMV-seronegative.

J is TRBJ1-4 and V is TRBV7-2, with D maybe TRBD1 (6 bases). CDR3 size: 15 residues. V lost 3 bases, J lost 1 base, and 9 bases lay in between. Germline assignment: CDR1 SGHTA and CDR2 FQGNSA. This CDR3 reads CASSLVQGTNEKLFF. DNA for the CDR3: TGTGCCAGCAGCTTGGTACAGGGAACTAATGAAAAACTGTTTTTT. Variable domain in full (rest from reference TRBV7-2 and TRBJ1-4): GAGVSQSPSNKVTEKGKDVELRCDPISGHTALYWYRQSLGQGLEFLIYFQGNSAPDKSGLPSDRFSAERTGGSVSTLTIQRTQQEDSAVYLCASSLVQGTNEKLFFGSGTQLSVL.

This chain links TRBV12-5 with TRBJ1-1, with D hard to call. With 0 bases removed from V and 3 bases from J, the gap between germline ends came to 14 bases. Germline CDR1 LGHNT, CDR2 FRNRAP. The CDR3 contains 16 residues. CDR3 residues: CASGLVAGRIYTEAFF. In DNA form, the CDR3 reads TGTGCTAGTGGTTTGGTAGCGGGCAGAATCTACACTGAAGCTTTCTTT.

This clone occurred once. The chain uses TRBV14 and TRBJ1-4; D gene unclear. The germline V gene encodes CDR1 SGHDN and CDR2 FVKESK. CDR3 size: 15 residues. Trimming shortened V by 4 bases and J by 7 bases, and 16 bases separated the two germline ends. The CDR3 spells CASSPQATAGEKLFF. DNA of the CDR3: TGTGCCAGCAGCCCCCAGGCCACGGCAGGTGAAAAACTGTTTTTT.

This clone is a singleton in its sample. The chain couples TRBV5-8 to TRBJ2-7; D not certain. CDR3 size: 14 residues. Per the germline V gene, CDR1 is SGHTS and CDR2 is YDEGEE. Trimming left V 0 bases short and J 4 bases short, with 11 bases between. As DNA, the CDR3 is TGTGCCAGCAGCTTGGGACTCGGAGTATACGAGCAGTACTTC. It encodes CASSLGLGVYEQYF.

The genes are TRBV6-5 and TRBJ1-6; TRBD1 might be the D (5 bases). Germline assignment: CDR1 MNHEY and CDR2 SVGAGI. The CDR3 loop spans 15 amino acids. V dropped 2 bases and J dropped 7 bases, with 12 bases sitting between them. The CDR3 region has the DNA TGTGCCAGCAGTTACCCAACAGGTGGCAATTCACCCCTCCACTTT. Protein sequence: CASSYPTGGNSPLHF.

Concerning this clone: One junction end does not reproduce the germline sequence, and a read error may be involved. The chain recombines TRBV14 with TRBJ1-2; 7 positions agree with TRBD1. The V gene's germline CDR1 is SGHDN and CDR2 FVKESK. CDR3 length: 16 residues. CDR3 amino acids: CASSQDPDRTFYGHTF. In DNA form, the CDR3 reads TGTGCCAGCAGCCAAGATCCGGACAGGACATTCTATGGCCACACCTTC.

The V gene is TRBV18, the J gene TRBJ1-4; 10 bases align to TRBD1. V shed 3 bases and J 6 bases; nucleotides not matched to a gene: 4. Germline values: CDR1 KGHSH, CDR2 LQKENI. The CDR3 consists of 15 residues. CDR3 amino acids: CASSPKTGGDEKLFF. CDR3 DNA sequence: TGTGCCAGCTCACCTAAGACAGGGGGCGATGAAAAACTGTTTTTT.

This rearrangement joins TRBV6-5 to TRBJ1-1; a possible D gene is TRBD1 (6 bases). The V gene's germline CDR1 is MNHEY and CDR2 SVGAGI. Trimming removed 9 bases at V and 7 bases at J, with 21 bases between. The length of the CDR3 is 14 residues. CDR3 sequence reads: CASSDEGGAGEAFF. CDR3 coding DNA: TGTGCCAGTAGCGATGAGGGGGGGGCAGGTGAAGCTTTCTTT.

This chain joins TRBV2 and TRBJ1-2, with TRBD1 identical over 8 bases. This CDR3 contains 14 residues. The J segment lost 3 bases and the V segment lost 5 bases, leaving 5 bases of the junction unmatched. Germline V lookup: CDR1 SNHLY, CDR2 FYNNEI. For the CDR3, the DNA is TGTGCCAGCAGTTTCGGGACAGGCCACTATGGCTACACCTTC. Amino acid sequence: CASSFGTGHYGYTF.

The chain joins TRBV2 to TRBJ2-5; D gene unclear. The CDR3 length is 11 residues. V was clipped by 8 bases and J by 7 bases, with 11 bases between them. From germline, CDR1 is SNHLY and CDR2 FYNNEI. The chain's CDR3 is CASHVGRTQYF. DNA for the CDR3: TGTGCCAGCCATGTTGGGCGGACCCAGTACTTC.

The chain recombines TRBV19 with TRBJ1-1; no clear D. Germline V gives CDR1 LNHDA, CDR2 SQIVND (reference sequence). V was cut by 4 bases and J by 2 bases, with 11 bases left in between. The CDR3 length is 14 residues. Here the CDR3 reads CASSRPFLNTEAFF. CDR3 in DNA: TGTGCCAGTAGTAGGCCTTTCCTTAACACTGAAGCTTTCTTT.

J is TRBJ2-5 and V is TRBV2; D gene ambiguous. Trimming shortened V by 5 bases and J by 7 bases, and 14 bases separated the two germline ends. CDR3 length equals 13 residues. Germline assignment: CDR1 SNHLY and CDR2 FYNNEI. The CDR3 DNA reads TGTGCCAGCAGTCCCGGGTCCTTTGGGACCCAGTACTTC. This gives the protein CASSPGSFGTQYF. Combining the CDR3 with reference TRBV2 and TRBJ2-5 gives the whole variable domain EPEVTQTPSHQVTQMGQEVILRCVPISNHLYFYWYRQILGQKVEFLVSFYNNEISEKSEIFDDQFSVERPDGSNFTLKIRSTKLEDSAMYFCASSPGSFGTQYFGPGTRLLVL.

This CDR3 reads CASRGTARVGTGELFF. The DNA for the CDR3 is TGTGCCAGCAGGGGGACAGCCCGGGTAGGCACCGGGGAGCTGTTTTTT. The chain has TRBV11-1 and TRBJ2-2, with TRBD1 matching over 7 bases. The ends lost 6 bases at V and 4 bases at J; junction bases unmatched: 11. The CDR3 loop spans 16 amino acids. Germline CDR1 reads SGHAT; CDR2 reads FQDESV (reference sequence).

The chain combines TRBV12-5 with TRBJ1-5, with a weak D call TRBD1 (6 bases). V was pared by 2 bases and J by 2 bases, with 25 bases between. Looked up from germline, CDR1 is LGHNT and CDR2 is FRNRAP. The CDR3 is made up of 20 amino acids. The CDR3 spells CASGLTNQLGTSTRNQPQHF. The CDR3 DNA is TGTGCTAGTGGTTTGACCAATCAATTAGGGACATCAACTCGCAATCAGCCCCAGCATTTT.

In its sample, this clone was seen a few times. The chain is built from TRBV27 and TRBJ2-1; 7 bases match TRBD1. Trimming cost V 7 bases and J 3 bases; bases outside gene matches: 6. Germline-derived CDR1 and CDR2 are MNHEY and SMNVEV (reference sequence). The CDR3 is made up of 14 amino acids. The CDR3, as DNA: TGTGCCAGCATTCGCGCAGGGGGCTACAATGAGCAGTTCTTC. This encodes CASIRAGGYNEQFF.

This clone was seen a single time. The chain combines TRBV27 with TRBJ1-1; 9 positions match TRBD1. The CDR3 contains 17 residues. J lost 0 bases, V lost 4 bases, and 9 bases had no gene match. Germline lookup yields CDR1 MNHEY and CDR2 SMNVEV (reference sequence). The DNA of the CDR3 is TGTGCCAGCAGTTCCAGGTATACAGGGGGCTTGAACACTGAAGCTTTCTTT. Translation gives CASSSRYTGGLNTEAFF.

V is TRBV19 and J is TRBJ1-6; D not resolved. The CDR3 consists of 15 residues. Per germline, CDR1 LNHDA and CDR2 SQIVND (reference sequence). V was cut by 6 bases and J by 7 bases, with 16 bases left in between. DNA of the CDR3: TGTGCCAGTAGACCCTCTCGAGGCCCGAATTCACCCCTCCACTTT. It yields the protein CASRPSRGPNSPLHF.

The V and J genes are TRBV2 and TRBJ2-7; TRBD1 aligns across 11 bases. Germline CDR1 SNHLY, CDR2 FYNNEI. Trimming removed 4 bases from V and 5 bases from J; junction bases left unmatched: 10. The CDR3 sequence is 16 residues long. The CDR3 reads CASSAAPGQGADEQYF. CDR3 DNA: TGTGCCAGCAGTGCGGCACCAGGACAGGGGGCGGACGAGCAGTACTTC. Supplemented by reference TRBV2 and TRBJ2-7, the full variable domain reads EPEVTQTPSHQVTQMGQEVILRCVPISNHLYFYWYRQILGQKVEFLVSFYNNEISEKSEIFDDQFSVERPDGSNFTLKIRSTKLEDSAMYFCASSAAPGQGADEQYFGPGTRLTVT.

The chain employs TRBV5-1 and TRBJ2-1; 12 bases match TRBD2. J gave up 5 bases and V 0 bases, and 12 bases lay outside the gene matches. This CDR3 contains 19 residues. Germline V CDR1 and CDR2: SGHRS, YFSETQ. CDR3 region: CASSLARTSGVRENNEQFF. The CDR3 DNA is TGCGCCAGCAGCTTGGCACGGACTAGCGGGGTGCGAGAGAACAATGAGCAGTTCTTC.

The chain employs TRBV27 and TRBJ2-3, with D possibly TRBD2 on 7 matching bases. CDR1 and CDR2 from the germline V gene are MNHEY and SMNVEV (reference sequence). Trimming took off 3 bases at V and 3 bases at J, with 19 bases between the two ends. The CDR3 loop spans 17 amino acids. CDR3 sequence (DNA): TGTGCCAGCAGTTTCCTAAGAAAGGGGGGGGCAACAGATACGCAGTATTTT. It is translated as CASSFLRKGGATDTQYF.

This clone was seen a single time. One end of the junction varies from germline; a read error may be responsible. V usage is TRBV6-6 and J usage is TRBJ2-6; 7 positions agree with TRBD1. Germline V gives CDR1 MNHNY, CDR2 SVGAGI (reference sequence). The CDR3 is made up of 16 amino acids. CDR3 bases: TGTGCCAGCAGTAATTTCAGGGGGTCTGGGGCCAACGTCCTGATTTTC. This translates into CASSNFRGSGANVLIF.

The rearrangement joins TRBV5-1 to TRBJ1-2; TRBD1 matches 9 bases. Germline-derived CDR1 and CDR2 are SGHRS and YFSETQ. The CDR3 runs to 15 residues. J gave up 3 bases and V 4 bases, and 7 bases lay outside the gene matches. The CDR3 here is CASSRSGQGHYGYTF. DNA for the CDR3: TGCGCCAGCAGCCGTTCCGGACAGGGGCACTATGGCTACACCTTC.

CDR3 sequence reads: CASSLGGGRNTDTQYF. DNA for the CDR3: TGTGCCAGCAGCTTAGGAGGGGGACGGAACACAGATACGCAGTATTTT. The chain is built from TRBV7-9 and TRBJ2-3, with a tentative D call TRBD1 (6 bases). The CDR3 spans 16 residues. Germline V gene lookup returns CDR1 SEHNR and CDR2 FQNEAQ (reference sequence). V shed 1 base and J shed 2 bases, with 13 bases lying between them.

The chain is built from TRBV5-1 and TRBJ1-3; D possibly corresponds to TRBD1 (5 bases). Germline-derived CDR1 and CDR2 are SGHRS and YFSETQ. CDR3 length equals 13 residues. V was clipped by 6 bases and J by 16 bases, with 23 bases between them. Written as DNA, the CDR3 is TGCGCCAGCACCCTGGACGGTGGGGGGGTGGCGTATTTT. It codes for CASTLDGGGVAYF.

In its sample, this clone was seen once. The CDR3 loop is CASSSPGERGYTF. The CDR3 DNA is TGTGCCAGTAGTAGCCCAGGGGAGAGGGGCTACACCTTC. The chain couples TRBV19 to TRBJ1-2; D perhaps matches TRBD1 (6 bases). Germline CDR1 reads LNHDA; CDR2 reads SQIVND (reference sequence). This CDR3 has 13 residues. Trimming took 4 bases from V and 8 from J, leaving 14 bases between them.

This sequence joins TRBV30 and TRBJ1-5; TRBD1 matches 12 bases. Germline CDR1 GTSNPN, CDR2 SVGIG (reference sequence). CDR3 length: 13 amino acids. V trimming: 8 bases; J trimming: 7 bases; junction bases outside the gene matches: 6. The CDR3 DNA reads TGTGCCGGGACAGGGGGCGCGGGACAGCCCCAGCATTTT. Translation: CAGTGGAGQPQHF.

This sequence joins TRBV18 and TRBJ2-5, with D hard to call. This CDR3 has 14 amino acids. Germline V gene lookup returns CDR1 KGHSH and CDR2 LQKENI. Deletions cut 0 bases from V and 1 base from J, with 6 bases between. This chain's CDR3 is CASSPPAVQETQYF. In DNA, the CDR3 is TGTGCCAGCTCACCACCGGCAGTCCAAGAGACCCAGTACTTC.

This rearrangement joins TRBV27 to TRBJ2-7, with TRBD1 identical over 7 bases. The CDR3 spans 14 residues. After removal of 2 bases from V and 5 bases from J, the junction contained 6 bases not matched to a gene. The germline gives CDR1 MNHEY, CDR2 SMNVEV (reference sequence). The CDR3 reads CASSLRTGLNEQYF. The CDR3 coding sequence is TGTGCCAGCAGTTTAAGGACAGGTTTGAACGAGCAGTACTTC.

The chain couples TRBV27 to TRBJ1-2; 7 positions agree with TRBD1. The CDR3 is 11 amino acids. The ends lost 6 bases at V and 8 bases at J; junction bases unmatched: 3. Looked up from germline, CDR1 is MNHEY and CDR2 is SMNVEV (reference sequence). CDR3 sequence (DNA): TGTGCCAGCAGGGACAGGAGCGGCTACACCTTC. The encoded protein is CASRDRSGYTF.

The V and J genes are TRBV7-9 and TRBJ2-1; D gene ambiguous. The germline V gene has CDR1 SEHNR and CDR2 FQNEAQ (reference sequence). Trimming pared 5 bases from V and 4 bases from J, leaving 3 bases between. The CDR3 covers 11 residues. CDR3 nucleotides: TGTGCCAGCAGCCCGTACAATGAGCAGTTCTTC. It encodes CASSPYNEQFF.

This clone was recorded once. The rearrangement uses TRBV5-5 and TRBJ2-5, with 7 positions matching TRBD1. The V gene end was trimmed by 4 bases and the J gene end by 11 bases; junction bases not matched to a gene: 8. The CDR3 is made up of 12 amino acids. CDR1 is SGHKS and CDR2 is YYEKEE in the germline V gene (reference sequence). DNA for the CDR3: TGTGCCAGCAGCCAGACAGGGATTGAGCAGTACTTC. Residues: CASSQTGIEQYF.

Only a few counts were recorded for this clone. The genes are TRBV7-6 and TRBJ1-1; 9 positions agree with TRBD1. V was pared by 1 base and J by 5 bases, with 5 bases of the junction left unmatched. CDR1 and CDR2 (germline): SGHVS, FNYEAQ. The CDR3 covers 15 residues. The CDR3 DNA reads TGTGCCAGCAGCTTAGAGGGACAGGGTGGTACTGAAGCTTTCTTT. Protein sequence: CASSLEGQGGTEAFF.